The sequence of this T cell receptor beta chain was determined in a study of blood T cell repertoires in COVID-19. Study-level background: The samples span acute and convalescent COVID-19 from the United States, Italy and Spain. Sources were T cells, B-cell-depleted T cells, or PBMCs; the material itself was cDNA or gDNA.

Measured with immunoSEQ multiplex PCR; TCRdb has only the in-frame clones, and not every one. This sample has about 130,000 clones, with roughly 80% found just once. J was trimmed by 1 base and V by 3 bases; bases with no gene match: 2. CDR1 and CDR2 from the germline V gene are SNHLY and FYNNEI. This CDR3 is built from 15 residues. The sequenced sample consisted of peripheral blood. The chain uses TRBV2 and TRBJ2-1, with 8 bases lining up with TRBD2. This receptor was taken from a man in his fifties or sixties with acute or convalescent COVID-19. The CDR3 sequence: CASSDSGGSYNEQFF. The CDR3 DNA reads as TGTGCCAGCAGTGACAGCGGGGGATCCTACAATGAGCAGTTCTTC.